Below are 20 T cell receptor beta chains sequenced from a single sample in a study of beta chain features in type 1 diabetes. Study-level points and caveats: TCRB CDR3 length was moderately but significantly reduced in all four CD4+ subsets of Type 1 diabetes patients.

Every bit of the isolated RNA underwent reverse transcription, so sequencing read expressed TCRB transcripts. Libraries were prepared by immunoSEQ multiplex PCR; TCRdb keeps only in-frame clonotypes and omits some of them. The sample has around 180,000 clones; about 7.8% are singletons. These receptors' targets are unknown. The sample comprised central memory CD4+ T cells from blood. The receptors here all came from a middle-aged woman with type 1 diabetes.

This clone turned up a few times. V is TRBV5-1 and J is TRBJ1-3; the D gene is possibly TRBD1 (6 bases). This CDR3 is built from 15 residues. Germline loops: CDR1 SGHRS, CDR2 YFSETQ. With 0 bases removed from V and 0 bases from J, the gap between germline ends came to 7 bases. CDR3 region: CASSLEGGSGNTIYF. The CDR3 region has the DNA TGCGCCAGCAGCTTGGAAGGGGGCTCTGGAAACACCATATATTTT.

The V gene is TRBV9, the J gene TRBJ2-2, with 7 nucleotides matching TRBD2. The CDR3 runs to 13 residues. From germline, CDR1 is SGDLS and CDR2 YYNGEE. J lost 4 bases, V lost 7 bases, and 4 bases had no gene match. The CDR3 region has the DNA TGTGCCAGCGGGACTACAACCACCGGGGAGCTGTTTTTT. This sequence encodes CASGTTTTGELFF. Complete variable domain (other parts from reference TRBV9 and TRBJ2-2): DSGVTQTPKHLITATGQRVTLRCSPRSGDLSVYWYQQSLDQGLQFLIQYYNGEERAKGNILERFSAQQFPDLHSELNLSSLELGDSALYFCASGTTTTGELFFGEGSRLTVL.

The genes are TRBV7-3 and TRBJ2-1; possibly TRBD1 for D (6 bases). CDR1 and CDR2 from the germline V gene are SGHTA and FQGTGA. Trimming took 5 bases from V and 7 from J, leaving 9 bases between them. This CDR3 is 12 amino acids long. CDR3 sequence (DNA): TGTGCCAGCAGCGCTACAGGGAATGAGCAGTTCTTC. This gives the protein CASSATGNEQFF.

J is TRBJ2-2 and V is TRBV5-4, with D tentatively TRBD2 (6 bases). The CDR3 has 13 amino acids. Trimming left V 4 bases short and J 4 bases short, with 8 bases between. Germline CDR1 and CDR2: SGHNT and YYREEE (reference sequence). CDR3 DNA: TGTGCCAGCAGCCCAGCGGGCACCGGGGAGCTGTTTTTT. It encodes CASSPAGTGELFF.

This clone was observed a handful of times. CDR3 residues: CASSVGGRADNEQFF. CDR3 coding DNA: TGTGCCAGCAGCGTAGGGGGGAGGGCCGACAATGAGCAGTTCTTC. J is TRBJ2-1 and V is TRBV9; 7 nucleotides match TRBD2. With 0 bases clipped from V and 5 bases from J, the junction kept 5 bases outside the gene matches. Germline CDR1 and CDR2: SGDLS and YYNGEE. This CDR3 spans 15 amino acids.

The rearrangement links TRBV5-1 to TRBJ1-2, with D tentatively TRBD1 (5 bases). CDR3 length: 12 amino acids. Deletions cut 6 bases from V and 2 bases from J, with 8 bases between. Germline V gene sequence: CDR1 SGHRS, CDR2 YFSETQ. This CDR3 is CASTGGNYGYTF. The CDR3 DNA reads TGCGCCAGCACGGGGGGGAACTATGGCTACACCTTC. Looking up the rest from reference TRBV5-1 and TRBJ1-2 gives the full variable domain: KAGVTQTPRYLIKTRGQQVTLSCSPISGHRSVSWYQQTPGQGLQFLFEYFSETQRNKGNFPGRFSGRQFSNSRSEMNVSTLELGDSALYLCASTGGNYGYTFGSGTRLTVV.

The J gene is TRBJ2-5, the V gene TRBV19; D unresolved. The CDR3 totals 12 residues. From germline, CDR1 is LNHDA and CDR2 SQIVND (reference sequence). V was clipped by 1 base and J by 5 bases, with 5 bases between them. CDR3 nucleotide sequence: TGTGCCAGTAGTATAGCTCAGGAGACCCAGTACTTC. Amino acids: CASSIAQETQYF.

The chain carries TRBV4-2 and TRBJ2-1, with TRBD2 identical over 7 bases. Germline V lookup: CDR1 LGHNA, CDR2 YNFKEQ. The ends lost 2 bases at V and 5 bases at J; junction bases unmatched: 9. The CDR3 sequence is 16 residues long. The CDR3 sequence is CASSQSGASGDNEQFF. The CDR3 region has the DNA TGTGCCAGCAGCCAAAGTGGGGCTAGCGGTGACAATGAGCAGTTCTTC.

The CDR3 coding sequence is TGTGCCAGCAGCTTAGGCGGGAGGGAGGTGGATGAGCAGTTCTTC. This sequence encodes CASSLGGREVDEQFF. J is TRBJ2-1 and V is TRBV11-1, with TRBD2 matching 9 bases. In germline, CDR1 is SGHAT, CDR2 FQDESV (reference sequence). The ends lost 1 base at V and 8 bases at J; junction bases unmatched: 6. CDR3 length equals 15 residues.

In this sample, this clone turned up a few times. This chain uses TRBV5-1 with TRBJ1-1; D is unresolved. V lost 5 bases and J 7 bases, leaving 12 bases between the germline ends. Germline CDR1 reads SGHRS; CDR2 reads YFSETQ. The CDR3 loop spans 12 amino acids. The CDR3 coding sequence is TGCGCCAGCAGATACGGGGTCGGTGAAGCTTTCTTT. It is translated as CASRYGVGEAFF.

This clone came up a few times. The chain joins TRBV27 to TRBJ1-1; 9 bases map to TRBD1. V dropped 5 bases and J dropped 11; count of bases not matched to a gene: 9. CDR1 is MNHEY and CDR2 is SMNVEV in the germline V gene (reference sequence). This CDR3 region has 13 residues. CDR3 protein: CASSMRTGANAFF. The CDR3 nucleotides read TGTGCCAGCAGTATGCGGACAGGGGCGAACGCTTTCTTT.

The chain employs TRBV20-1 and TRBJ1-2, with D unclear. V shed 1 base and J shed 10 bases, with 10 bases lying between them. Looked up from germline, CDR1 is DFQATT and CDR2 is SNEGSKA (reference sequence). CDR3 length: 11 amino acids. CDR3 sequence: CSARGGDDYTF. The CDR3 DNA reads TGCAGTGCTAGAGGGGGAGATGACTACACCTTC.

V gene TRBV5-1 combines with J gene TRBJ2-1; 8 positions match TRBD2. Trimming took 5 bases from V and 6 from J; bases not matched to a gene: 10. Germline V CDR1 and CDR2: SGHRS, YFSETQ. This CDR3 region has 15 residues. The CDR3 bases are TGCGCCAGCAGTCTCCGGGGGGGCGGGGGCAATGAGCAGTTCTTC. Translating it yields CASSLRGGGGNEQFF.

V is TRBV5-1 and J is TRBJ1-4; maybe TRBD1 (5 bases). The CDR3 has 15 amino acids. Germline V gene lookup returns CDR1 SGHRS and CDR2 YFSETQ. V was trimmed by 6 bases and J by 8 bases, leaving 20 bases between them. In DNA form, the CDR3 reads TGCGCCAGCACGGGGGGGGACCTCCAAAGGGAAAAACTGTTTTTT. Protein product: CASTGGDLQREKLFF.

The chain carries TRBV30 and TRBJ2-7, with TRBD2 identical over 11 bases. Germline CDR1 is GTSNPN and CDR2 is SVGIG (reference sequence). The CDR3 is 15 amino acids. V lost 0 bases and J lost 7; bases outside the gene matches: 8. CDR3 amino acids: CAWSVPGLAAGEQYF. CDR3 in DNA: TGTGCCTGGAGTGTACCGGGACTAGCGGCCGGGGAGCAGTACTTC.

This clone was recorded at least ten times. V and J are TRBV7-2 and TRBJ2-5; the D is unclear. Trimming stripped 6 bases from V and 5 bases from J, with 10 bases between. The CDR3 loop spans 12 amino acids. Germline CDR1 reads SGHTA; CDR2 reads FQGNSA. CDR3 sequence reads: CASRVDGETQYF. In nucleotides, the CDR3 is TGTGCCAGCAGGGTCGACGGGGAGACCCAGTACTTC.

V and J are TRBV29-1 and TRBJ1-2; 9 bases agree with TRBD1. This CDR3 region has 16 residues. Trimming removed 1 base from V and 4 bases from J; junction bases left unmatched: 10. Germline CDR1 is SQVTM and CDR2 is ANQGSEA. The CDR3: CSVEGDRVSKVYGYTF. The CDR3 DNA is TGCAGCGTTGAAGGGGACAGGGTTTCTAAGGTCTATGGCTACACCTTC.

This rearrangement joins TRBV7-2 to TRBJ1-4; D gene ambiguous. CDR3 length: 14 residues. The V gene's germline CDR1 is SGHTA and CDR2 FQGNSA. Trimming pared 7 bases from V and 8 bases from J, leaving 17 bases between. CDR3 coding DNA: TGTGCCAGCACCTCCGCGGCATCCGGGGAAAAACTGTTTTTT. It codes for CASTSAASGEKLFF.

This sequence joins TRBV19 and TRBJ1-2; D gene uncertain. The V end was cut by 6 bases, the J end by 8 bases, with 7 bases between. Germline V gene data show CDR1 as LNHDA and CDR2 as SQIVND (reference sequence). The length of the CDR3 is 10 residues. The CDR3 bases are TGTGCCAGTAGGGACTTCGGCTACACCTTC. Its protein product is CASRDFGYTF.

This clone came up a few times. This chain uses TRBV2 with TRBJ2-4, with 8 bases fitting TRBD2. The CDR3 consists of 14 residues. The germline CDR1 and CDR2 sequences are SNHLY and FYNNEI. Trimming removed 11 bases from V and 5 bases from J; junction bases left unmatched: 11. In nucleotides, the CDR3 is TGTGCCTCAGGGTCGGGGACTAGAGAAAACATTCAGTACTTC. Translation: CASGSGTRENIQYF.